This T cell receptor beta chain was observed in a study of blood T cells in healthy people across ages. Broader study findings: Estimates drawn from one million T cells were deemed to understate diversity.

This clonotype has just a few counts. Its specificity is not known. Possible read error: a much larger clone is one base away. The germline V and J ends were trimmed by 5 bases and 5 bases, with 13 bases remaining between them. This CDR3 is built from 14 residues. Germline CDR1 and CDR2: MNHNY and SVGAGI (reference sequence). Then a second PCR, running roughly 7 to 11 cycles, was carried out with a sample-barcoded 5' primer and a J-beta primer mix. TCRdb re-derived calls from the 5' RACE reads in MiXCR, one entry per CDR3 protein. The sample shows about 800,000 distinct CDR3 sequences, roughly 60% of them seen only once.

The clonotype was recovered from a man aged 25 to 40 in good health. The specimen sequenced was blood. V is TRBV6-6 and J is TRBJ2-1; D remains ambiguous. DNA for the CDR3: TGTGCCAGCAGTGATCGCCAGGTGAACAATGAGCAGTTCTTC. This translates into CASSDRQVNNEQFF.